This T cell receptor beta chain was identified in a study of beta chain features in type 1 diabetes. On this clone: Its target is not known.

Sequenced material consisted of expressed TCRB transcripts (all of the isolated RNA was reverse transcribed). Measured with immunoSEQ multiplex PCR; TCRdb has only the in-frame clones, and not every one. This sample has 300,000 to 400,000 clones, with approximately 12% found just once. V shed 5 bases and J shed 4 bases, with 9 bases lying between them. CDR3 length: 13 amino acids. Germline CDR1 reads SGHTA; CDR2 reads FQGNSA. Findings and limits, study-wide: Sequencing the cDNA could make cells with high TCR expression show up more than they should.

What was sequenced was naive CD4+ T cells from blood. The source of this sequence is a man younger than 35 in good health. The chain joins TRBV7-2 to TRBJ1-3; D gene unclear. The CDR3 DNA reads as TGTGCCAGCAGCACGGAGCGGGGAAACACCATATATTTT. It specifies CASSTERGNTIYF. Variable domain in full (rest from reference TRBV7-2 and TRBJ1-3): GAGVSQSPSNKVTEKGKDVELRCDPISGHTALYWYRQSLGQGLEFLIYFQGNSAPDKSGLPSDRFSAERTGGSVSTLTIQRTQQEDSAVYLCASSTERGNTIYFGEGSWLTVV.